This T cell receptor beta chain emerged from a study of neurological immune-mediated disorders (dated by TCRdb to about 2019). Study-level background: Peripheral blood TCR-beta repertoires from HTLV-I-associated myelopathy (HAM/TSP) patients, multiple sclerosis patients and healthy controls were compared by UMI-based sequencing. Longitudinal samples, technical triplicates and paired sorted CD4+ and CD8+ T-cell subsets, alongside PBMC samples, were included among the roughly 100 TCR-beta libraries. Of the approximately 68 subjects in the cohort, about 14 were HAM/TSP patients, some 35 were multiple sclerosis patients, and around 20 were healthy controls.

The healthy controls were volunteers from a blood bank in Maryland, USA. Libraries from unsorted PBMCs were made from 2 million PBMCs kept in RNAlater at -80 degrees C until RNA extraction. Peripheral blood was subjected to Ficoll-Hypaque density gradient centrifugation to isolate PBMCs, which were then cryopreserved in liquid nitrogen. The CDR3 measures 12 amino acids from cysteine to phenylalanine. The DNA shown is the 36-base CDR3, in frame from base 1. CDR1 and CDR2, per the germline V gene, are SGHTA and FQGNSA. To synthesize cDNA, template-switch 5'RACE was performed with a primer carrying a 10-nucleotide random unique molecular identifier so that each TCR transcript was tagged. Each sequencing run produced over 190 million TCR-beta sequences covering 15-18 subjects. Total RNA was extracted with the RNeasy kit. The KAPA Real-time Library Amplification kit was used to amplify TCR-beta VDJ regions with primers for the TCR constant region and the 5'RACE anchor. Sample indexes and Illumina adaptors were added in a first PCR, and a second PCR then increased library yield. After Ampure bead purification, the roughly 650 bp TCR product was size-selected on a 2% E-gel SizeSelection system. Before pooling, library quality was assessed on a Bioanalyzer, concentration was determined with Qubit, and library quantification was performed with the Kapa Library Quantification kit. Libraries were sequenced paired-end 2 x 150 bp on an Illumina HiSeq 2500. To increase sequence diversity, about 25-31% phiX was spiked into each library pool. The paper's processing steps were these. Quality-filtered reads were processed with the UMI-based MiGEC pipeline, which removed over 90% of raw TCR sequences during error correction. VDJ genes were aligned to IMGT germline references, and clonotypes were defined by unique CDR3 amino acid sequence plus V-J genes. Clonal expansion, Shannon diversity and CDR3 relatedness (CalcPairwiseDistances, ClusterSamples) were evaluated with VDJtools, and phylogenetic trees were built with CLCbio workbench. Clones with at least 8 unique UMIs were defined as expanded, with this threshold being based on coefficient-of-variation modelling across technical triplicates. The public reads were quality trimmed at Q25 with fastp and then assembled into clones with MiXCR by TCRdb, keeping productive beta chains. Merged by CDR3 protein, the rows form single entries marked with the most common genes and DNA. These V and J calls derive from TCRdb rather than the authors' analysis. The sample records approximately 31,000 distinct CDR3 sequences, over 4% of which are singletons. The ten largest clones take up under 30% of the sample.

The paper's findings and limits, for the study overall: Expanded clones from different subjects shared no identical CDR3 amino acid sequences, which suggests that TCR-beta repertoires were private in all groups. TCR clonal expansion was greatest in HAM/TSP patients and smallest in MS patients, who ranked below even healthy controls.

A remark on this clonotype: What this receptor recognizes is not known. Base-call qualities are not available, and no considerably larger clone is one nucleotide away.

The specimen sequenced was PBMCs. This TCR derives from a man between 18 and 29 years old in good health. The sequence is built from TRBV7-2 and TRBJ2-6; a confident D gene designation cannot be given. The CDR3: CGRDSGANVLTF. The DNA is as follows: TGTGGCAGAGACTCTGGGGCCAACGTCCTGACTTTC.